This T cell receptor (beta chain) was retrieved from a study of blood T cell repertoires in COVID-19. The overall study: The United States, Italy and Spain provided the acute and convalescent COVID-19 samples. The analysed material was cDNA or gDNA that came from T cells, B-cell-depleted T cells, or PBMCs.

Original methodology: Using reference gene primer amplification, nucleated cell counts were estimated. The data were produced by immunoSEQ multiplex PCR, yet TCRdb's version contains in-frame clones alone and is incomplete. V and J calls and clone size are those listed in that table; D and trimming were worked out from the DNA. The table lists around 260,000 clones, 88% of them singletons, with 4% in the top ten. Sequenced sample: peripheral blood. The TCR originated in a man aged 55 to 70 who had recovered from COVID-19.

CDR3 protein: CATKTRDPANSPLHF. Here the CDR3 DNA reads TGTGCCACAAAAACCAGGGATCCTGCAAATTCACCCCTCCACTTT. The rearrangement joins TRBV5-5 to TRBJ1-6; a weak D match, TRBD1 (5 bases). CDR1 and CDR2 (germline): SGHKS, YYEKEE (reference sequence). Trimming removed 9 bases at V and 7 bases at J, with 20 bases between. The CDR3 sequence is 15 residues long.